This T cell receptor (beta chain) was found in a study of spatial heterogeneity in lung cancer. Study summary: There was a strong correlation between the counts of TCR transcripts measured in tumor regions and a T cell transcriptional module score that was calculated from matched bulk RNA-seq.

The time point denotes: sample taken at primary tumor resection. Many counts were recorded for this clonotype. Its target is unknown. Germline V lookup: CDR1 SEHNR, CDR2 FQNEAQ (reference sequence). The V gene lost 3 bases and the J gene lost 3 bases, with 2 bases spanning the gap. The CDR3 contains 11 residues. TCRdb itself ran the 5' RACE reads through MiXCR, one entry per CDR3 protein. The table shows 7,300 or so distinct CDR3 sequences, with around 15% occurring only once. Study conclusions and caveats: One measure, the expanded intratumoral alpha and beta TCR count, tracked tumor mutation counts.

This rearrangement joins TRBV7-9 to TRBJ1-1; D remains ambiguous. The clonotype comes from a female donor with early-stage non-small cell lung cancer. The source was lung tumor tissue, collected at surgery. The CDR3 sequence: CASSLDTEAFF. CDR3 DNA: TGTGCCAGCAGCTTGGACACTGAAGCTTTCTTT.